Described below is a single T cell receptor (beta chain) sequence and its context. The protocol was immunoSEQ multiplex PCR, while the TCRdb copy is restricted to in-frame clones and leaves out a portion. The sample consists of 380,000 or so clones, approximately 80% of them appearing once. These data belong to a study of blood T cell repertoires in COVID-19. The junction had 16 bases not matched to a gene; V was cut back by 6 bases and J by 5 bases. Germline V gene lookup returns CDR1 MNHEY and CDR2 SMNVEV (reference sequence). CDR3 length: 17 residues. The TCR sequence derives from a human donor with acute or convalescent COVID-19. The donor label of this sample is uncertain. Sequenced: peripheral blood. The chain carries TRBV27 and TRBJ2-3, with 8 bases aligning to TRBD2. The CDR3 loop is CASSAKGGGPGKDTQYF. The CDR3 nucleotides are TGTGCCAGCAGCGCAAAAGGCGGGGGGCCCGGGAAAGATACGCAGTATTTT.